These 25 T cell receptor beta chains came from one sample sequenced in a study of PD-L1 blockade in urothelial cancer (dated by TCRdb to 2017 to 2019). Preparation of the library involved the immunoSEQ multiplex PCR assay. The clones in this table, taken by TCRdb from immuneACCESS, are in-frame only. Not every clone is retained; where verified, under half of the shortfall comes from an unresolved V gene, and the cause of the rest is unknown. The sample yields roughly 30,000 clones; about 80% were counted once. The ten largest clones capture approximately 14% of the sample. This specimen's time point label, per the study, means: pretreatment peripheral blood. Sequencing used PBMCs, obtained around atezolizumab (anti-PD-L1) treatment. All receptors derive from a man aged 55 to 70 with urothelial cancer.

The V gene is TRBV4-2, the J gene TRBJ2-7; 7 bases match TRBD1. The CDR3 is 14 amino acids. Looked up from germline, CDR1 is LGHNA and CDR2 is YNFKEQ. V gave up 3 bases and J gave up 2 bases; unmatched junction bases: 4. The DNA of the CDR3 is TGTGCCAGCAGCCACAGACAGGGTGCCTACGAGCAGTACTTC. Translating gives CASSHRQGAYEQYF.

The rearrangement joins TRBV29-1 to TRBJ2-2; the D gene is possibly TRBD2 (6 bases). The CDR3 runs 15 residues. Germline loops: CDR1 SQVTM, CDR2 ANQGSEA. The V and J ends lost 4 bases and 7 bases respectively, with 19 bases between them. Written as DNA, the CDR3 is TGCAGCGTTGCAACTAGCAGTAACCTCGGCGGGGAGCTGTTTTTT. Protein sequence: CSVATSSNLGGELFF.

The chain uses TRBV7-9 and TRBJ2-5, with D possibly matching TRBD2 (5 bases). Trimming pared 0 bases from V and 4 bases from J, leaving 9 bases between. This CDR3 is 14 amino acids long. Germline CDR1 reads SEHNR; CDR2 reads FQNEAQ (reference sequence). CDR3 in DNA: TGTGCCAGCAGCTTAGCCAGCGGCGTAGAGACCCAGTACTTC. It specifies CASSLASGVETQYF. The whole variable domain, remainder taken from reference TRBV7-9 and TRBJ2-5, is DTGVSQNPRHKITKRGQNVTFRCDPISEHNRLYWYRQTLGQGPEFLTYFQNEAQLEKSRLLSDRFSAERPKGSFSTLEIQRTEQGDSAMYLCASSLASGVETQYFGPGTRLLVL.

V usage is TRBV5-7 and J usage is TRBJ2-5, with unresolved D. Being an ORF, TRBV5-7 has a function that is uncertain. V gave up 0 bases and J gave up 6 bases, with 6 bases separating them. The CDR3 extends over 12 amino acids. CDR3 loop: CASSLDRKTQYF. DNA of the CDR3: TGTGCCAGCAGCTTGGACAGAAAGACCCAGTACTTC.

V gene TRBV27 combines with J gene TRBJ2-7; a possible D gene is TRBD2 (7 bases). With 6 bases removed from V and 2 bases from J, the gap between germline ends came to 17 bases. Germline assignment: CDR1 MNHEY and CDR2 SMNVEV (reference sequence). The CDR3 extends over 15 amino acids. As DNA, the CDR3 is TGTGCCAGCAGGCGGGGGCGCCAAGACCCCTACGAGCAGTACTTC. It is translated as CASRRGRQDPYEQYF.

This chain connects TRBV4-3 to TRBJ2-3, with D perhaps matching TRBD2 (6 bases). The V gene's germline CDR1 is LGHNA and CDR2 YSLEER. The CDR3 has 15 amino acids. The V end lost 0 bases, the J end lost 4 bases, and 11 bases lay between the germline ends. The DNA of the CDR3 is TGCGCCAGCAGCCAAGATACGGGAGTAGCAGATACGCAGTATTTT. Its translation: CASSQDTGVADTQYF.

The rearrangement joins TRBV28 to TRBJ1-1; D is uncertain. V was shortened by 5 bases and J by 1 base, with 8 bases between the two germline ends. Per germline, CDR1 MDHEN and CDR2 SYDVKM. There are 13 residues in the CDR3. CDR3: CASSGGRNTEAFF. The DNA of the CDR3 is TGTGCCAGCAGTGGAGGCCGGAACACTGAAGCTTTCTTT.

This chain uses TRBV28 with TRBJ1-1; 9 positions match TRBD1. Unmatched junction bases numbered 2, after V lost 2 bases and J lost 1 base. Germline CDR1 and CDR2: MDHEN and SYDVKM. There are 15 residues in the CDR3. In DNA, the CDR3 is TGTGCCAGCAGTTTACCGGGACAGGGGAACACTGAAGCTTTCTTT. This codes for CASSLPGQGNTEAFF.

This rearrangement joins TRBV27 to TRBJ1-6; tentatively, D is TRBD1 (5 bases). Germline V lookup: CDR1 MNHEY, CDR2 SMNVEV (reference sequence). This CDR3 comprises 17 residues. Trimming removed 7 bases from V and 2 bases from J, with 18 bases in between. The CDR3 is CASNPSGIRPYNSPLHF. The CDR3 nucleotides read TGTGCCAGCAATCCCTCAGGGATCAGACCCTATAATTCACCCCTCCACTTT.

V usage is TRBV5-6 and J usage is TRBJ2-1; 10 bases are a match to TRBD2. This CDR3 has 17 residues. Germline lookup yields CDR1 SGHDT and CDR2 YYEEEE. Losses at the gene ends were 1 base for V and 7 bases for J; bases not matched to a gene: 11. The CDR3 region is CASSLRLAGAVRNEQFF. CDR3 DNA: TGTGCCAGCAGCTTGCGGCTAGCGGGGGCGGTGAGGAATGAGCAGTTCTTC.

The chain links TRBV10-1 to TRBJ2-5, with 8 positions matching TRBD1. V lost 2 bases, J lost 1 base, and 0 bases stayed unmatched. CDR1 is WNHNN, CDR2 SYGVQD, per germline (reference sequence). CDR3 length: 14 amino acids. The DNA of the CDR3 is TGCGCCAGCAGTGAGACAGGGGGCCAAGAGACCCAGTACTTC. It specifies CASSETGGQETQYF.

The chain is built from TRBV19 and TRBJ2-3; 14 nucleotides align to TRBD2. The CDR3 covers 18 residues. V lost 1 base, J lost 4 bases, and 7 bases stayed unmatched. CDR1 and CDR2 from the germline V gene are LNHDA and SQIVND (reference sequence). The CDR3 is CASSIAGTSGSIADTQYF. As DNA, the CDR3 is TGTGCCAGTAGTATAGCGGGGACTAGCGGGAGTATCGCAGATACGCAGTATTTT.

The CDR3: CASSPGTGGDTIYF. The CDR3 DNA sequence: TGCGCCAGCAGCCCAGGGACAGGGGGCGACACCATATATTTT. V is TRBV5-1 and J is TRBJ1-3, with 12 bases fitting TRBD1. The CDR3 runs to 14 residues. J lost 8 bases, V lost 4 bases, and 4 bases had no gene match. The V gene's germline CDR1 is SGHRS and CDR2 YFSETQ. Looking up the rest from reference TRBV5-1 and TRBJ1-3 gives the full variable domain: KAGVTQTPRYLIKTRGQQVTLSCSPISGHRSVSWYQQTPGQGLQFLFEYFSETQRNKGNFPGRFSGRQFSNSRSEMNVSTLELGDSALYLCASSPGTGGDTIYFGEGSWLTVV.

This clone has just one count. The gene calls are TRBV4-2 and TRBJ1-6; tentative D call: TRBD1 (5 bases). The CDR3 is 15 residues long. Germline V CDR1 and CDR2: LGHNA, YNFKEQ. V was trimmed by 0 bases and J by 10 bases, leaving 13 bases between them. As DNA, the CDR3 is TGTGCCAGCAGCCAAGAGGTAGGGCAGGGCTCACCCCTCCACTTT. Residues: CASSQEVGQGSPLHF.

V is TRBV6-6 and J is TRBJ1-2; TRBD1 aligns across 10 bases. V shed 8 bases and J 6 bases; nucleotides not matched to a gene: 12. The CDR3 spans 15 residues. CDR1 and CDR2 (germline): MNHNY, SVGAGI (reference sequence). CDR3 sequence: CASQQTGGARDGYTF. The CDR3, as DNA: TGTGCCAGCCAGCAGACAGGGGGCGCCCGGGATGGCTACACCTTC.

This clone is medium-sized. The V and J genes are TRBV10-2 and TRBJ1-2; D not resolved. Germline CDR1 and CDR2: WSHSY and SAAADI. There are 14 residues in the CDR3. V shed 0 bases and J shed 8 bases, with 13 bases lying between them. CDR3 sequence (DNA): TGCGCCAGCAGTGAGTCGGCGGAAGGCTACGGCTACACCTTC. As protein: CASSESAEGYGYTF.

The rearrangement joins TRBV5-3 to TRBJ2-1; 7 bases map to TRBD2. TRBV5-3 is an ORF, and what it does is uncertain. This CDR3 has 15 amino acids. The V and J ends lost 0 bases and 6 bases, in that order; junction bases with no gene match: 6. In DNA, the CDR3 is TGTGCCAGAAGCTTGGCTCGGGAGGTGTGCAATGAGCAGTTCTTC. Translating it yields CARSLAREVCNEQFF.

The chain couples TRBV27 to TRBJ2-5; 11 nucleotides agree with TRBD1. With V trimmed by 5 bases and J by 5 bases, 7 bases remained unmatched. This CDR3 is built from 15 residues. Per germline, CDR1 MNHEY and CDR2 SMNVEV (reference sequence). CDR3 bases: TGTGCCAGCAGTGTCGGACAGGGGGCTTGGGAGACCCAGTACTTC. This translates into CASSVGQGAWETQYF.

The chain has TRBV6-5 and TRBJ2-7; possibly TRBD1 for D (6 bases). CDR3 length: 12 residues. Per germline, CDR1 MNHEY and CDR2 SVGAGI. Deletions cut 10 bases from V and 3 bases from J, with 13 bases between. CDR3 region: CATNQGNYEQYF. In DNA form, the CDR3 reads TGTGCCACCAATCAGGGGAACTACGAGCAGTACTTC.

The rearrangement links TRBV18 to TRBJ2-7; no clear D. In germline, CDR1 is KGHSH, CDR2 LQKENI. Between the trimmed V and J ends, which lost 1 base and 2 bases, there was a span of 9 bases. The CDR3 loop spans 14 amino acids. CDR3 sequence reads: CASSPRVRTYEQYF. Here the CDR3 DNA reads TGTGCCAGCTCACCACGTGTCAGAACCTACGAGCAGTACTTC.

The chain joins TRBV7-2 to TRBJ2-3; TRBD1 matches 7 bases. This CDR3 has 14 amino acids. Germline V CDR1 and CDR2: SGHTA, FQGNSA. V trimming: 5 bases; J trimming: 6 bases; junction bases outside the gene matches: 8. The DNA for the CDR3 is TGTGCCAGCAGCGTACAGGGGTCAGGGGATACGCAGTATTTT. Translating it yields CASSVQGSGDTQYF.

This chain joins TRBV6-5 and TRBJ2-1, with D possibly matching TRBD1 (6 bases). Germline assignment: CDR1 MNHEY and CDR2 SVGAGI. The V end lost 2 bases, the J end lost 10 bases, and 6 bases lay between the germline ends. The CDR3 has 11 amino acids. The CDR3 here is CASSYGGEQFF. The CDR3 DNA reads TGTGCCAGCAGTTACGGGGGCGAGCAGTTCTTC.

CDR3 protein: CAWSAGEFTEAFF. CDR3 nucleotides: TGTGCCTGGAGCGCAGGGGAGTTTACTGAAGCTTTCTTT. This chain connects TRBV30 to TRBJ1-1, with D maybe TRBD1 (6 bases). Deletions cut 3 bases from V and 5 bases from J, with 13 bases between. The germline V gene has CDR1 GTSNPN and CDR2 SVGIG (reference sequence). The CDR3 length is 13 residues.

The chain carries TRBV7-9 and TRBJ2-1; TRBD2 is a possible D gene (5 bases). V was cut by 5 bases and J by 16 bases, with 30 bases left in between. This CDR3 contains 16 residues. Germline CDR1 reads SEHNR; CDR2 reads FQNEAQ (reference sequence). The CDR3 reads CASSPPPVLVRSSYFF. As DNA, the CDR3 is TGTGCCAGCAGCCCACCCCCCGTACTAGTACGGTCTAGCTATTTCTTC.

The chain joins TRBV19 to TRBJ2-7, with 11 positions matching TRBD2. The V gene end was trimmed by 4 bases and the J gene end by 0 bases; junction bases not matched to a gene: 5. This CDR3 contains 16 residues. Germline V CDR1 and CDR2: LNHDA, SQIVND (reference sequence). The CDR3 loop is CASSKTGTSGSYEQYF. CDR3 nucleotides: TGTGCCAGTAGTAAGACCGGGACTAGCGGCTCCTACGAGCAGTACTTC. The whole variable domain, filled in from reference TRBV19 and TRBJ2-7, reads DGGITQSPKYLFRKEGQNVTLSCEQNLNHDAMYWYRQDPGQGLRLIYYSQIVNDFQKGDIAEGYSVSREKKESFPLTVTSAQKNPTAFYLCASSKTGTSGSYEQYFGPGTRLTVT.